This paragraph covers one TCR beta chain sequence. The data belong to a study of control samples from healthy donors and cancer patients. The table came from immunoSEQ multiplex PCR; TCRdb's copy has only in-frame clones and leaves some out. This specimen shows under 200,000 clones; the ten leading clones hold 2.2%. The CDR3 has 13 amino acids. V lost 2 bases, J lost 5 bases, and 4 bases lay in between. Germline V gene data show CDR1 as SEHNR and CDR2 as FQNEAQ (reference sequence). Sequenced material: blood. The TCR sequence derives from a woman in her 30s in good health. The V call is TRBV7-9, the J call TRBJ1-6; no clear D. Here the CDR3 reads CASSLTHNSPLHF. CDR3 coding DNA: TGTGCCAGCAGCTTAACGCATAATTCACCCCTCCACTTT.